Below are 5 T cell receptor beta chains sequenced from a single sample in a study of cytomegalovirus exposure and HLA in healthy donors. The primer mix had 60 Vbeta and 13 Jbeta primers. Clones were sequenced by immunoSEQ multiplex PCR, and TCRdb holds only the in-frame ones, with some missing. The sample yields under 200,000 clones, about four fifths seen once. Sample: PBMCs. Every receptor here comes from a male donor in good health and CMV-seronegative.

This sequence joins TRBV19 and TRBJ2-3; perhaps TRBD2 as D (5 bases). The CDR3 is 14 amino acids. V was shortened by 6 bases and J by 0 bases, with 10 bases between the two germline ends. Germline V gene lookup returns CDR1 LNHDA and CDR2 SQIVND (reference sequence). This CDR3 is CASSLRRSTDTQYF. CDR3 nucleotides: TGTGCCAGTAGCCTTAGGAGGAGCACAGATACGCAGTATTTT.

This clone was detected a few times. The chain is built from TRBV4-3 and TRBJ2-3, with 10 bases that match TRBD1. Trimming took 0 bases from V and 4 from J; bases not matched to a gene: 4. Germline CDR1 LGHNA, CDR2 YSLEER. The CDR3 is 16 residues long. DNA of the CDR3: TGCGCCAGCAGCCAAGATCGAGGACAGGGGGCAGATACGCAGTATTTT. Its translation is CASSQDRGQGADTQYF.

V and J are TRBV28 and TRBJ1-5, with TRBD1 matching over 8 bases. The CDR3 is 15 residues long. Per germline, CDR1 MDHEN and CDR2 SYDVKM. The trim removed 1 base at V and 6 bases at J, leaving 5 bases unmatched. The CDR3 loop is CASSLSGGLGQPQHF. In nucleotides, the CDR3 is TGTGCCAGCAGTTTATCAGGGGGCCTCGGTCAGCCCCAGCATTTT. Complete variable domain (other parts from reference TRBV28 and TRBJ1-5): DVKVTQSSRYLVKRTGEKVFLECVQDMDHENMFWYRQDPGLGLRLIYFSYDVKMKEKGDIPEGYSVSREKKERFSLILESASTNQTSMYLCASSLSGGLGQPQHFGDGTRLSIL.

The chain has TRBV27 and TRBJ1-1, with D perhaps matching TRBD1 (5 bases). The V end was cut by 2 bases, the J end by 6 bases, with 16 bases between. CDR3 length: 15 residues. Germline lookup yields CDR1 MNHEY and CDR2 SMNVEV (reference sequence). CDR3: CASSLTSGQGPEAFF. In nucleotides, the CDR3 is TGTGCCAGCAGTTTAACCTCGGGCCAGGGCCCTGAAGCTTTCTTT.

The CDR3: CASFSPRRTSGGALGYEQYF. CDR3 nucleotide sequence: TGTGCCAGCTTTTCTCCACGCCGGACTAGCGGGGGGGCCTTAGGCTACGAGCAGTACTTC. V usage is TRBV6-9 and J usage is TRBJ2-7; TRBD2 aligns across 15 bases. The V gene's germline CDR1 is MNHGY and CDR2 SVAAGI. The CDR3 has 20 amino acids. The V and J ends lost 8 bases and 3 bases, in that order; junction bases with no gene match: 20.